The clone carrying this T cell receptor (beta chain) was picked up a small number of times. Its antigen remains unidentified. The data derive from a study of T-cell memory formation after mild COVID-19. Study information: The two donors had largely donor-specific TCR clusters.

The CDR3 consists of 13 residues. Trimming shortened V by 5 bases and J by 5 bases, and 10 bases separated the two germline ends. 5'RACE primed from the constant segment yielded TCR alpha and TCR beta cDNA libraries bearing sample barcodes and UMIs. Using its own MiXCR run on the 5' RACE reads, TCRdb lists one record per CDR3 protein. The sample has about 560,000 distinct CDR3 sequences, about a fifth seen once. Points from the study as a whole: Clones that got smaller from day 15 to 85 had even CD4/CD8, while clones growing later tipped toward CD4+.

This clonotype originated in an adult woman who had mild COVID-19 (a few samples of this study predate the infection). Cell type and time point are not known. Sequencing was carried out using PBMCs or a T cell subset sorted from them (not recorded which). The gene calls are TRBV12-3 or TRBV12-4 and TRBJ2-1; the D call may be TRBD1 or TRBD2 (5 bases each). CDR3 nucleotide sequence: TGTGCCAGCAGTCCCGGGACCAACAATGAGCAGTTCTTC. Protein sequence: CASSPGTNNEQFF.